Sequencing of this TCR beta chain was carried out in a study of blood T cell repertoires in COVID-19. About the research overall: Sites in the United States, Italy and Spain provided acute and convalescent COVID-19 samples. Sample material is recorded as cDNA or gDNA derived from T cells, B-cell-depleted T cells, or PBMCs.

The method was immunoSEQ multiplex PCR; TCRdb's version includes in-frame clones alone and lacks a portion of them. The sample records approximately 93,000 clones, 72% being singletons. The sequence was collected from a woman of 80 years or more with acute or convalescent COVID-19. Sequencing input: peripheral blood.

CDR3 DNA sequence: TGTGCCAGCAGTTTAGGACTTAATGAAAAACTGTTTTTT. It encodes CASSLGLNEKLFF. The gene calls are TRBV12-3 or TRBV12-4 and TRBJ1-4, with no clear D. V lost 1 base, J lost 4 bases, and 4 bases lay in between. The CDR3 has 13 residues.